The next 17 T cell receptor beta chains were all read from a single sample in a study of control samples from healthy donors and cancer patients (dated by TCRdb to about 2020). Libraries were made using the immunoSEQ multiplex PCR assay. TCRdb provides this immuneACCESS table in a form limited to in-frame rearrangements. Some clones are lacking; in checked studies, under half of them reflect an unresolved V gene, and why the rest are absent is not known. In this sample the table shows fewer than 200,000 clones, around nine tenths of which occur a single time. 1.4% of the sample rests with the top ten. Sequencing was performed on blood. These receptor sequences come from a man between 25 and 39 years old in good health.

The chain combines TRBV6-5 with TRBJ1-6; the D gene is possibly TRBD1 (6 bases). Germline values: CDR1 MNHEY, CDR2 SVGAGI. The ends were cut back, 2 bases at V and 7 bases at J, with 12 bases in the middle. The CDR3 is 15 amino acids. The CDR3 protein is CASSYVQGWNSPLHF. DNA for the CDR3: TGTGCCAGCAGTTACGTACAGGGTTGGAATTCACCCCTCCACTTT.

This clone was counted once. This sequence joins TRBV6-2 or TRBV6-3 and TRBJ1-5, with D tentatively TRBD1 (6 bases). Trimming pared 2 bases from V and 7 bases from J, leaving 21 bases between. The V gene's germline CDR1 is MNHEY and CDR2 SVGEGT. This CDR3 comprises 17 residues. This CDR3 reads CASSYPPGTGSGQPQHF. In DNA, the CDR3 is TGTGCCAGCAGTTACCCCCCAGGAACAGGGTCCGGACAGCCCCAGCATTTT.

This chain uses TRBV5-4 with TRBJ1-1; D is unclear. Per the germline V gene, CDR1 is SGHNT and CDR2 is YYREEE (reference sequence). Trimming removed 0 bases from V and 4 bases from J, with 13 bases in between. The CDR3 sequence is 15 residues long. CDR3 sequence reads: CASSLAAGKGTEAFF. The CDR3 DNA reads TGTGCCAGCAGCTTGGCAGCGGGTAAGGGCACTGAAGCTTTCTTT.

The rearrangement links TRBV7-9 to TRBJ2-5; TRBD2 might be the D (7 bases). The germline V and J ends were trimmed by 0 bases and 5 bases, with 16 bases remaining between them. Germline V gene sequence: CDR1 SEHNR, CDR2 FQNEAQ (reference sequence). The CDR3 is 16 residues long. The CDR3 DNA follows: TGTGCCAGCAGCTTAGCAGGGGGAGGGCCTCAGGAGACCCAGTACTTC. Encoded protein: CASSLAGGGPQETQYF.

The chain is built from TRBV4-2 and TRBJ1-4, with D possibly matching TRBD1 (5 bases). CDR1 LGHNA and CDR2 YNFKEQ come from the germline V gene. This CDR3 contains 15 residues. The germline V and J ends were trimmed by 2 bases and 8 bases, with 15 bases remaining between them. CDR3 nucleotides: TGTGCCAGCAGCCAACGCAGGGCGGTAGGGGAAAAACTGTTTTTT. It codes for CASSQRRAVGEKLFF.

The rearrangement uses TRBV9 and TRBJ1-2, with D possibly being TRBD1 (5 bases). Between the trimmed V and J ends, which lost 1 base and 8 bases, there was a span of 15 bases. This CDR3 region has 14 residues. Germline CDR1 and CDR2: SGDLS and YYNGEE. CDR3 coding DNA: TGTGCCAGCAGCGTAATTTCAGGGTCGGGAGGCTACACCTTC. As protein: CASSVISGSGGYTF. Combining the CDR3 with reference TRBV9 and TRBJ1-2 gives the whole variable domain DSGVTQTPKHLITATGQRVTLRCSPRSGDLSVYWYQQSLDQGLQFLIQYYNGEERAKGNILERFSAQQFPDLHSELNLSSLELGDSALYFCASSVISGSGGYTFGSGTRLTVV.

The chain carries TRBV10-1 and TRBJ2-5; D gene ambiguous. Trimming left V 0 bases short and J 5 bases short, with 10 bases between. Per the germline V gene, CDR1 is WNHNN and CDR2 is SYGVQD (reference sequence). This CDR3 contains 14 residues. CDR3 coding DNA: TGCGCCAGCAGTGAGTCGATCTTCGGGGAGACCCAGTACTTC. Translation gives CASSESIFGETQYF.

The chain joins TRBV9 to TRBJ2-2, with TRBD2 matching 10 bases. CDR3 length equals 18 residues. V trimming: 4 bases; J trimming: 6 bases; junction bases outside the gene matches: 15. Germline V gene data show CDR1 as SGDLS and CDR2 as YYNGEE. The CDR3: CASSPKELAGVCPGELFF. In DNA form, the CDR3 reads TGTGCCAGCAGCCCCAAAGAGCTAGCGGGAGTTTGTCCCGGGGAGCTGTTTTTT.

The J gene is TRBJ1-2, the V gene TRBV29-1, with D perhaps TRBD1 (5 bases). Between the trimmed V and J ends, which lost 6 bases and 6 bases, there was a span of 14 bases. This CDR3 contains 12 residues. The V gene's germline CDR1 is SQVTM and CDR2 ANQGSEA. Written as DNA, the CDR3 is TGCAGCGTCTTCAGGGTTCGACATGGCTACACCTTC. Residues: CSVFRVRHGYTF.

This chain links TRBV21-1 with TRBJ1-1; TRBD1 was called by the table and not checked on the DNA. TRBV21-1 is listed as a pseudogene. The CDR3 has 14 residues. As DNA, the CDR3 is TGTGCCACCCAAAAGGGGCAGGGGAACACTGAAGCTTTCTTT. Residues: CATQKGQGNTEAFF.

This chain joins TRBV24-1 and TRBJ2-7; 9 positions match TRBD1. The CDR3 is made up of 15 amino acids. Germline V lookup: CDR1 KGHDR, CDR2 SFDVKD. J lost 6 bases, V lost 2 bases, and 7 bases had no gene match. CDR3 in amino acids: CATSDSGQGTFEQYF. CDR3 bases: TGTGCCACCAGTGATTCTGGACAGGGGACCTTCGAGCAGTACTTC.

The V call is TRBV5-1, the J call TRBJ2-2; D gene ambiguous. Germline assignment: CDR1 SGHRS and CDR2 YFSETQ. Trimming removed 4 bases from V and 6 bases from J, with 7 bases in between. CDR3 length: 12 residues. CDR3 region: CASSPPAGELFF. In nucleotides, the CDR3 is TGCGCCAGCAGCCCCCCCGCCGGGGAGCTGTTTTTT.

This clone came up once. V usage is TRBV28 and J usage is TRBJ2-5; TRBD2 agrees at 12 bases. The V gene end was trimmed by 5 bases and the J gene end by 3 bases; junction bases not matched to a gene: 7. The CDR3 has 16 amino acids. The germline CDR1 and CDR2 sequences are MDHEN and SYDVKM. The CDR3 region is CASSPPRLAGEETQYF. The CDR3 DNA reads TGTGCCAGCAGTCCTCCGAGACTAGCGGGGGAAGAGACCCAGTACTTC.

This chain uses TRBV10-1 with TRBJ2-1; D call uncertain. CDR3 length: 14 residues. Trimming removed 0 bases from V and 5 bases from J, with 8 bases in between. Germline V gene sequence: CDR1 WNHNN, CDR2 SYGVQD (reference sequence). The CDR3 here is CASSESTANNEQFF. The CDR3 DNA reads TGCGCCAGCAGTGAGTCGACTGCCAACAATGAGCAGTTCTTC.

The rearrangement uses TRBV27 and TRBJ2-7; tentative D call: TRBD1 (5 bases). The V gene lost 7 bases and the J gene lost 4 bases, with 11 bases spanning the gap. CDR3 length equals 12 residues. Germline-derived CDR1 and CDR2 are MNHEY and SMNVEV (reference sequence). CDR3: CASIRGQYEQYF. In DNA, the CDR3 is TGTGCCAGCATTAGGGGCCAGTACGAGCAGTACTTC.

The chain couples TRBV15 to TRBJ2-1; TRBD1 matches at 9 bases. Germline V gene data show CDR1 as LNHNV and CDR2 as YYDKDF (reference sequence). The CDR3 spans 20 residues. Germline trimming cut 1 base from V and 0 bases from J; bases unmatched to any gene: 13. CDR3 protein: CATSRAGTGINPSSYNEQFF. The CDR3 DNA sequence: TGTGCCACCAGCAGAGCTGGGACAGGGATCAACCCAAGCTCCTACAATGAGCAGTTCTTC.

The chain joins TRBV15 to TRBJ2-5; TRBD1 might be the D (6 bases). Looked up from germline, CDR1 is LNHNV and CDR2 is YYDKDF (reference sequence). Trimming took off 5 bases at V and 1 base at J, with 20 bases between the two ends. The CDR3 runs to 17 residues. For the CDR3, the DNA is TGTGCCACCAGCCCCCGAGCGACAGGTCGTCCCCAAGAGACCCAGTACTTC. Translating it yields CATSPRATGRPQETQYF.